The rows below give T cell receptor beta chains drawn from one sample of a study of CD8+CD57+ T cells in acquired aplastic anemia. MiXCR, applied by TCRdb to the reads, yields one record per CDR3 protein. The sample lists about 180,000 distinct CDR3 sequences; approximately 48% were seen once. Sequences were obtained from sorted CD4+, CD8+, or CD8+CD57+ T cells (not recorded which) from PBMCs. Source of these receptors: a human donor with aplastic anemia. Both conserved end residues are part of each CDR3.

j_call v_call cdr3_aa
TRBJ2-3 TRBV20-1 CSARSGMGFGTQYF
TRBJ1-6 TRBV3-1 CASSPDSYSPLHF
TRBJ1-3 TRBV29-1 CSVEDRQGQGNTIYF
TRBJ2-3 TRBV24-1 CATSSTDTQYF
TRBJ1-3 TRBV10-3 CANSSLRALSGNTIYF
TRBJ2-1 TRBV2 CASSETGVSYNEQFF
TRBJ1-2 TRBV11-2 CASSHGTGEPNYGYTF
TRBJ2-7 TRBV25-1 CASSQVWGEGQYF
TRBJ2-7 TRBV6-1 CASSEQGATVYEQYF
TRBJ2-2 TRBV29-1 CSVEGGTVGAGELFF
TRBJ1-5 TRBV18 CASSPPSSEGPQPQHF
TRBJ2-1 TRBV5-1 CASSPGTINYHEQFF
TRBJ2-7 TRBV7-3 CASSRDGQGEGEQYF
NA TRBV20-1 CSASVLAGAGETQYF
TRBJ1-1 TRBV12-3/TRBV12-4 CASSRGRTEAFF
TRBJ1-6 TRBV7-2 CALGGSSPLHF
TRBJ2-6 TRBV19 CASSPRLAGNSGANVLTF
TRBJ1-6 TRBV5-1 CASSSGGGGRDSPLHF
TRBJ2-3 TRBV9 CASSEWSGGGIDLQYF
TRBJ1-1 TRBV19 CASGRSPSGDTEAFF
TRBJ2-2 TRBV20-1 CSARTSGNTGELFF
TRBJ2-7 TRBV7-2 CASSVGLAGGQYF
TRBJ1-4 TRBV20-1 CSAINRGLNEKLFF
TRBJ1-6 TRBV7-8 CASSLQGMDSPLHF
TRBJ1-6 TRBV20-1 CSARETGEYSPLHF
TRBJ2-7 TRBV19 CASSIGRWLADQEQYF
TRBJ2-3 TRBV24-1 CATSDPGLGAQYF
TRBJ1-6 TRBV19 CASSIQRGGSSYNSPLHF
TRBJ2-1 TRBV13 CASSWGTASSYNEQFF
TRBJ1-5 TRBV4-1 CASSQVGVFSNQPQHF
TRBJ1-1 TRBV9 CASSVQLSNTEAFF
TRBJ2-1 TRBV4-2 CASSQDEGAGLAAPYNEQFF
TRBJ2-7 TRBV7-2 CASSLVPAGSSYEQYF
TRBJ2-2 TRBV5-1 CASRPDRETGELFF
TRBJ1-6 TRBV19 CASRDAGNAPGSPLHF
TRBJ1-4 TRBV2 CASSADRGTEKLFF
TRBJ2-3 TRBV27 CASSFGSTTDTQYF
TRBJ1-2 TRBV14 CASSPLEIGGYTF
TRBJ1-2 TRBV24-1 CATSDSNSYGYTF